Below, 28 T cell receptor beta chains from the same sample are listed, as sequenced in a study of human T cells and chemical hapten exposure. TCRdb fed the RACE reads into MiXCR, producing one record per CDR3 protein. The sample carries 150,000 to 200,000 distinct CDR3 sequences, 14% recorded once. The time point was: patch test 1, 2 weeks after DPC sensitization. Noted treatment: therapeutic diphenylcyclopropenone sensitization with weekly scalp DPC. The source material was whole blood, sampled in connection with sensitization to the hapten diphenylcyclopropenone (DPC). Receptors originate from a woman aged 30 to 39 with alopecia areata. Some clones in this sample may be carry-over from other donors' samples.

This clonotype has just a few counts. This may stem from a read error, because a much larger clone lies one nucleotide away. This chain links TRBV7-3 with TRBJ2-5, with no clear D. This CDR3 spans 13 amino acids. Per germline, CDR1 SGHTA and CDR2 FQGTGA. V shed 1 base and J shed 2 bases, with 5 bases lying between them. DNA for the CDR3: TGTGCCAGCAGCTTAAGCCAGCAAGAGACCCAGTACTTC. It codes for CASSLSQQETQYF.

This clonotype was detected many times. The rearrangement links TRBV2 to TRBJ2-4; 12 bases map to TRBD2. Trimming at V came to 6 bases and at J to 0 bases, leaving 9 bases not matched to a gene. The germline V gene encodes CDR1 SNHLY and CDR2 FYNNEI. The CDR3 extends over 18 amino acids. CDR3 sequence (DNA): TGTGCCAGCAGACAGACTAGCGGGGGCTCTCTAGCCAAAAACATTCAGTACTTC. Translated: CASRQTSGGSLAKNIQYF.

Many counts were recorded for this clonotype. The J gene is TRBJ1-4, the V gene TRBV25-1; D not resolved. There are 15 residues in the CDR3. Germline values: CDR1 MGHDK, CDR2 SYGVNS. V lost 2 bases and J lost 8, with 15 bases in between. Here the CDR3 reads CASSEVGPLGEKLFF. The CDR3 nucleotides are TGTGCCAGCAGTGAAGTCGGGCCTCTCGGGGAAAAACTGTTTTTT.

The sample holds many counts of this clonotype. The gene calls are TRBV10-2 and TRBJ2-3; D gene ambiguous. The CDR3 spans 11 residues. Germline V gives CDR1 WSHSY, CDR2 SAAADI. Trimming removed 6 bases from V and 4 bases from J, with 5 bases in between. CDR3 nucleotide sequence: TGCGCCAGCAGGCAAGCAGATACGCAGTATTTT. Its protein product is CASRQADTQYF.

At least ten counts were recorded for this clonotype. This chain links TRBV7-2 with TRBJ1-2; D gene ambiguous. The CDR3 totals 12 residues. From germline, CDR1 is SGHTA and CDR2 FQGNSA. Trimming took 1 base from V and 8 from J, leaving 8 bases between them. The CDR3 region has the DNA TGTGCCAGCAGCTTAGTAGGGAGGGGCTACACCTTC. Encoded protein: CASSLVGRGYTF.

The chain employs TRBV9 and TRBJ1-2; perhaps TRBD1 as D (5 bases). Trimming shortened V by 0 bases and J by 3 bases, and 18 bases separated the two germline ends. CDR1 and CDR2 (germline): SGDLS, YYNGEE. This CDR3 comprises 17 residues. CDR3 nucleotides: TGTGCCAGCAGCGTAGGTGTCAGCGATTTAGGGGACTATGGCTACACCTTC. Residues: CASSVGVSDLGDYGYTF.

This chain uses TRBV4-3 with TRBJ2-1; D is undetermined. Germline V gene sequence: CDR1 LGHNA, CDR2 YSLEER. The V end was cut by 1 base, the J end by 6 bases, with 16 bases between. This CDR3 contains 16 residues. The CDR3 is CASSQGVGFGANEQFF. In DNA, the CDR3 is TGCGCCAGCAGCCAAGGGGTAGGATTTGGCGCCAATGAGCAGTTCTTC.

The chain links TRBV9 to TRBJ2-1; possible D gene TRBD1, 6 bases. Germline V CDR1 and CDR2: SGDLS, YYNGEE. The V and J ends lost 4 bases and 1 base respectively, with 12 bases between them. The length of the CDR3 is 15 residues. The CDR3 reads CASSPKGTSYNEQFF. DNA of the CDR3: TGTGCCAGCAGCCCAAAAGGGACATCCTACAATGAGCAGTTCTTC.

This clonotype has at least ten counts. This sequence joins TRBV7-8 and TRBJ1-1, with 8 bases fitting TRBD1. The germline gives CDR1 SGHVS, CDR2 FQNEAQ. There are 14 residues in the CDR3. The junction had 4 bases not matched to a gene; V was cut back by 5 bases and J by 2 bases. This CDR3 reads CASSMGTGNTEAFF. The CDR3 DNA reads TGTGCCAGCAGCATGGGGACAGGTAACACTGAAGCTTTCTTT.

This clonotype has at least ten counts. The V call is TRBV25-1, the J call TRBJ1-6; possibly TRBD1 for D (5 bases). This CDR3 has 15 residues. Per germline, CDR1 MGHDK and CDR2 SYGVNS. Between the trimmed V and J ends, which lost 6 bases and 9 bases, there was a span of 18 bases. CDR3 nucleotide sequence: TGTGCCAGCAGCGCCGGGACCTGGGGGGGTTCACCCCTCCACTTT. Translating it yields CASSAGTWGGSPLHF.

J is TRBJ1-2 and V is TRBV7-3; 8 bases align to TRBD1. This CDR3 has 14 amino acids. Per the germline V gene, CDR1 is SGHTA and CDR2 is FQGTGA. With 5 bases clipped from V and 3 bases from J, the junction kept 5 bases outside the gene matches. CDR3 protein: CASSPTGADYGYTF. Here the CDR3 DNA reads TGTGCCAGCAGCCCGACAGGGGCTGACTATGGCTACACCTTC.

J is TRBJ1-4 and V is TRBV18; perhaps TRBD1 as D (6 bases). The germline V gene has CDR1 KGHSH and CDR2 LQKENI. Trimming removed 3 bases from V and 7 bases from J, with 12 bases in between. This CDR3 region has 14 residues. CDR3 nucleotides: TGTGCCAGCTCACCGGACAGCGGCGGTGAAAAACTGTTTTTT. Amino acids: CASSPDSGGEKLFF.

This clonotype showed up just a few times. This sequence joins TRBV28 and TRBJ2-5, with a tentative D call TRBD2 (5 bases). The length of the CDR3 is 13 residues. Germline CDR1 and CDR2: MDHEN and SYDVKM. V lost 5 bases and J 4 bases, leaving 11 bases between the germline ends. The CDR3 region is CASSPRERETQYF. The CDR3 coding sequence is TGTGCCAGCAGTCCAAGGGAGAGAGAGACCCAGTACTTC.

This clonotype was picked up a small number of times. The V and J genes are TRBV3-1 and TRBJ1-5; D unclear. V lost 4 bases and J 2 bases, leaving 12 bases between the germline ends. This CDR3 contains 15 residues. Per germline, CDR1 LGHDT and CDR2 YNNKEL (reference sequence). The CDR3 here is CASSLGSGGNQPQHF. CDR3 nucleotides: TGTGCCAGCAGCCTAGGGTCGGGCGGCAATCAGCCCCAGCATTTT.

This clonotype was seen only a few times. V gene TRBV11-2 combines with J gene TRBJ2-5; TRBD2 is a possible D gene (6 bases). Trimming pared 1 base from V and 3 bases from J, leaving 9 bases between. The CDR3 covers 14 residues. Germline V lookup: CDR1 SGHAT, CDR2 FQNNGV. This CDR3 is CASSLGAGKETQYF. CDR3 DNA sequence: TGTGCCAGCAGCTTAGGGGCGGGAAAAGAGACCCAGTACTTC.

This clonotype came up a few times. The chain has TRBV27 and TRBJ2-7; no definite D call. V gave up 6 bases and J gave up 4 bases, with 13 bases separating them. CDR1 MNHEY and CDR2 SMNVEV come from the germline V gene (reference sequence). This CDR3 is 13 amino acids long. CDR3 DNA: TGTGCCAGCAGCCAGAATAGCTTTTACGAGCAGTACTTC. Translating gives CASSQNSFYEQYF.

The chain couples TRBV25-1 to TRBJ2-1, with 14 bases lining up with TRBD2. The CDR3 length is 15 residues. Trimming cost V 2 bases and J 15 bases; bases outside gene matches: 9. Germline lookup yields CDR1 MGHDK and CDR2 SYGVNS. DNA for the CDR3: TGTGCCAGCAGTGAAGAGGGACTAGCGGGAGAGGTGCGGTTCTTC. This codes for CASSEEGLAGEVRFF.

This clonotype was counted a few times. The chain couples TRBV2 to TRBJ2-2, with D possibly TRBD2 on 5 matching bases. Germline lookup yields CDR1 SNHLY and CDR2 FYNNEI. The CDR3 is 13 amino acids. Trimming took 6 bases from V and 4 from J, leaving 9 bases between them. In DNA, the CDR3 is TGTGCCAGCAGATCAGCGGCCACCGGGGAGCTGTTTTTT. It translates to CASRSAATGELFF.

This clonotype was observed many times. In DNA, the CDR3 is TGCGCCAGCAGCAGCGGGGGACTAGCGGGAGTTGAAGTCCGGTACTTC. This encodes CASSSGGLAGVEVRYF. V and J are TRBV4-1 and TRBJ2-4; TRBD2 matches 14 bases. Germline V gene sequence: CDR1 MGHRA, CDR2 YSYEKL. The CDR3 has 16 residues. V dropped 5 bases and J dropped 15; count of bases not matched to a gene: 15.

The rearrangement joins TRBV12-3 or TRBV12-4 to TRBJ2-1; TRBD1 matches at 8 bases. Trimming removed 3 bases from V and 9 bases from J; junction bases left unmatched: 4. This CDR3 has 13 residues. The CDR3 DNA reads as TGTGCCAGCAGTTTGCAGGGGGCAGGTGAGCAGTTCTTC. It specifies CASSLQGAGEQFF.

This clonotype was seen only a few times. The V and J genes are TRBV15 and TRBJ1-4; D might be TRBD1 (5 bases). The CDR3 covers 16 residues. Germline-derived CDR1 and CDR2 are LNHNV and YYDKDF (reference sequence). Trimming took 0 bases from V and 5 from J, leaving 13 bases between them. The CDR3 DNA is TGTGCCACCAGCAGAGATAGCGGGACGGGGAATGAAAAACTGTTTTTT. Translated, it gives CATSRDSGTGNEKLFF.

Of note for this clonotype: A much more abundant neighbour one base away suggests this may be a read error. This sequence joins TRBV25-1 and TRBJ1-1; 9 bases align to TRBD1. V lost 6 bases to trimming and J lost 10 bases; unmatched junction nucleotides: 6. CDR1 and CDR2 (germline): MGHDK, SYGVNS. There are 12 residues in the CDR3. The CDR3 sequence is CASSDRQGGAFF. CDR3 coding DNA: TGTGCCAGCAGCGATAGACAGGGGGGAGCTTTCTTT.

The sample holds many counts of this clonotype. The chain is built from TRBV2 and TRBJ2-4; TRBD2 is a possible D gene (5 bases). CDR3 length equals 11 residues. Germline V gives CDR1 SNHLY, CDR2 FYNNEI. The V and J ends lost 7 bases and 8 bases respectively, with 9 bases between them. The CDR3 spells CASMEVDIQYF. The CDR3 DNA is TGTGCCAGCATGGAGGTGGACATTCAGTACTTC. Full variable domain (missing parts from reference TRBV2 and TRBJ2-4): EPEVTQTPSHQVTQMGQEVILRCVPISNHLYFYWYRQILGQKVEFLVSFYNNEISEKSEIFDDQFSVERPDGSNFTLKIRSTKLEDSAMYFCASMEVDIQYFGAGTRLSVL.

This rearrangement joins TRBV6-6 to TRBJ2-5; TRBD1 or TRBD2 may be the D gene (6 bases each). Trimming took off 10 bases at V and 5 bases at J, with 14 bases between the two ends. Germline CDR1 is MNHNY and CDR2 is SVGAGI (reference sequence). The CDR3 extends over 12 amino acids. The CDR3: CATSGALETQYF. The CDR3 bases are TGTGCCACCTCGGGGGCGCTGGAGACCCAGTACTTC.

This clonotype showed up many times. The genes are TRBV15 and TRBJ2-1; D uncertain. The germline gives CDR1 LNHNV, CDR2 YYDKDF (reference sequence). There are 16 residues in the CDR3. Trimming took 0 bases from V and 4 from J, leaving 13 bases between them. CDR3 in amino acids: CATSRDSVGTYNEQFF. CDR3 in DNA: TGTGCCACCAGCAGAGATTCTGTGGGTACTTACAATGAGCAGTTCTTC.

V gene TRBV6-1 combines with J gene TRBJ2-1; possibly TRBD1 for D (6 bases). The CDR3 has 15 residues. Germline loops: CDR1 MNHNS, CDR2 SASEGT. Between the trimmed V and J ends, which lost 3 bases and 0 bases, there was a span of 9 bases. The CDR3 here is CASSETGSSYNEQFF. CDR3 DNA: TGTGCCAGCAGTGAGACAGGCAGCTCCTACAATGAGCAGTTCTTC.

This clonotype was seen a few times. The J gene is TRBJ2-1, the V gene TRBV18; D possibly corresponds to TRBD1 (5 bases). This CDR3 comprises 15 residues. Germline-derived CDR1 and CDR2 are KGHSH and LQKENI. Between the trimmed V and J ends, which lost 5 bases and 4 bases, there was a span of 15 bases. The CDR3 spells CASSSKTDLYNEQFF. The DNA for the CDR3 is TGTGCCAGCTCATCTAAGACAGACCTATACAATGAGCAGTTCTTC.

In this sample, this clonotype turned up many times. The genes are TRBV20-1 and TRBJ1-5; D is perhaps TRBD1 (6 bases). This CDR3 contains 13 residues. With 1 base removed from V and 7 bases from J, the gap between germline ends came to 11 bases. CDR1 is DFQATT and CDR2 is SNEGSKA in the germline V gene (reference sequence). The CDR3 protein is CSARVGTGQPQHF. In DNA form, the CDR3 reads TGCAGTGCTAGAGTCGGTACAGGGCAGCCCCAGCATTTT.